The sequence of this TCR beta chain was determined in a study of long-term antiretroviral therapy in people with HIV. The run of the v3.0 immunoSEQ assay was at survey level. Assay used: immunoSEQ multiplex PCR; TCRdb lists only in-frame clones, some missing. The sample yields approximately 26,000 clones, about four fifths seen once. This clonotype was obtained from a man between 18 and 35 years old with HIV. The sample was unsorted PBMCs, taken 0.4 years after starting antiretroviral therapy.

DNA of the CDR3: TGCGCCAGCAGTGCTGGGGCAGTGACTGAAGCTTTCTTT. This codes for CASSAGAVTEAFF. The V call is TRBV10-1, the J call TRBJ1-1; D possibly corresponds to TRBD1 (5 bases). The V gene lost 4 bases and the J gene lost 5 bases, with 11 bases spanning the gap. Germline CDR1 reads WNHNN; CDR2 reads SYGVQD (reference sequence). This CDR3 region has 13 residues.